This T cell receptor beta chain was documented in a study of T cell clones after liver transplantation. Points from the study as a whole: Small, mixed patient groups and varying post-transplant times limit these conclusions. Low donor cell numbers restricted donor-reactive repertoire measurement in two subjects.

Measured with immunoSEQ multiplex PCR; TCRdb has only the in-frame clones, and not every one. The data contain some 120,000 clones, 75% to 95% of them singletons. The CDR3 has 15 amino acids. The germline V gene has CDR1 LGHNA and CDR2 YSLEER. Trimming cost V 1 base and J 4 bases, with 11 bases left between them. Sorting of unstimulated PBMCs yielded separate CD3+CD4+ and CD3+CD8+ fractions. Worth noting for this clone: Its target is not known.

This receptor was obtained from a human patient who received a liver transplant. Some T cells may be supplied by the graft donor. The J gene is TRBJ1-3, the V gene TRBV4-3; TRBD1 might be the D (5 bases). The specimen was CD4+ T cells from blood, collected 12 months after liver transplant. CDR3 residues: CASSQAERGGNTIYF. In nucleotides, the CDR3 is TGCGCCAGCAGCCAAGCGGAAAGGGGAGGAAACACCATATATTTT.